This T cell receptor beta chain came from a study of PD-1 blockade in classical Hodgkin lymphoma. Produced via immunoSEQ multiplex PCR; TCRdb's table is partial and in-frame only. The sample holds around 16,000 clones, about 86% seen once. Trimming removed 4 bases from V and 8 bases from J; junction bases left unmatched: 8. Germline assignment: CDR1 SGHRS and CDR2 YFSETQ. The CDR3 is made up of 14 amino acids. Time point of the sample: newly diagnosed, previously untreated cHL patient sample. Negative selection with magnetic separation was used to purify CD4+ T cells from thawed PBMCs. Sequenced material: CD4+ T cells from blood. This TCR derives from a human donor with classical Hodgkin lymphoma. This chain uses TRBV5-1 with TRBJ1-4; the match to TRBD1 covers 7 bases. As DNA, the CDR3 is TGCGCCAGCAGCCGACCAGGGGGAGGGGAAAAACTGTTTTTT. As protein: CASSRPGGGEKLFF. Looking up the rest from reference TRBV5-1 and TRBJ1-4 gives the full variable domain: KAGVTQTPRYLIKTRGQQVTLSCSPISGHRSVSWYQQTPGQGLQFLFEYFSETQRNKGNFPGRFSGRQFSNSRSEMNVSTLELGDSALYLCASSRPGGGEKLFFGSGTQLSVL.